Listed below are T cell receptor beta chains from one sample, sequenced in a study of Ad26.COV2.S vaccination and SARS-CoV-2 variants. Only in-frame clones appear in the TCRdb table, and some are missing; sequencing was by immunoSEQ multiplex PCR. The table has some 640,000 clones, more than 70% seen once. The material sequenced was peripheral blood, taken in a trial of Ad26.COV2.S vaccine versus placebo. The receptors stem from a person between 18 and 65 years old who received the Ad26.COV2.S COVID-19 vaccine or a placebo. Each CDR3 is given with its conserved first and last residue. The D gene is left open where the match is weak. A clone size is listed for some rows: how often the clone was seen (once, few, many), or a class if it is expanded.

V,size,D,J,DNA,CDR3
TRBV6-5,.,.,TRBJ1-3,TGTGCCACCGGTCGGCAAGGAAACACCATATATTTT,CATGRQGNTIYF
TRBV3-1/TRBV3-2,.,.,TRBJ2-5,TGTGCCAGCAGCCCTGGCTTCCAAGAGACCCAGTACTTC,CASSPGFQETQYF
TRBV30,.,TRBD2,TRBJ2-4,TGTGCCTGGGCGGAACTAGCGGGGGGCAAAAACATTCAGTACTTC,CAWAELAGGKNIQYF
TRBV6-2/TRBV6-3,.,.,TRBJ2-3,TGTGCCAGCAGTTACATTAGGGCAGGGTCCGGTAATACGCAGTATTTT,CASSYIRAGSGNTQYF
TRBV11-2,.,.,TRBJ2-1,TGTGCCAGCAGCAGCCTGATAGGGGGATGGGATGAGCAGTTCTTC,CASSSLIGGWDEQFF
TRBV4-2,.,.,TRBJ2-7,TGTGCCAGCAGCCAAGATGGGCAGGGTTACGAGCAGTACTTC,CASSQDGQGYEQYF
TRBV19,.,.,TRBJ1-4,TGTGCCAGTAGTATAACCCGGGTGGGTGAAAAACTGTTTTTT,CASSITRVGEKLFF
TRBV6-5,.,TRBD2,TRBJ2-5,TGTGCCAGCAGCCGGGGACTAGCGTACCAAGAGACCCAGTACTTC,CASSRGLAYQETQYF
TRBV12-3/TRBV12-4,.,.,TRBJ2-3,TGTGCCAGCAGTCTAGCTGATACGCAGTATTTT,CASSLADTQYF
TRBV10-3,.,.,TRBJ1-6,TGTGCCATCAGTCCCCAGGGCTTGACACCCTTCAATTCACCCCTCCACTTT,CAISPQGLTPFNSPLHF
TRBV30,.,.,TRBJ1-5,TGTGCCTGGAGTGTACGATCTGTTCAGCCCCAGCATTTT,CAWSVRSVQPQHF
TRBV6-5,.,.,TRBJ1-2,TGTGCCAGCAGTTACTCGAAAGGGAACTATGGCTACACCTTC,CASSYSKGNYGYTF
TRBV10-3,.,TRBD2,TRBJ2-2,TGTGCCATCAGCGCGGGACTAGCGGGGGGGCCGAACACCGGGGAGCTGTTTTTT,CAISAGLAGGPNTGELFF
TRBV2,.,.,TRBJ1-1,TGTGCCAGCAGCCAGTATGGAAACACTGAAGCTTTCTTT,CASSQYGNTEAFF
TRBV18,.,.,TRBJ2-1,TGTGCCAGCTCACTGTTATACAATGAGCAGTTCTTC,CASSLLYNEQFF
TRBV7-9,.,.,TRBJ2-5,TGTGCCAGCAGCCGGGGACCTAGCCCACAAGAGACCCAGTACTTC,CASSRGPSPQETQYF
TRBV5-1,.,.,TRBJ1-5,TGCGCCAGCAGCTTGGAGGGGTCTAGCAATCAGCCCCAGCATTTT,CASSLEGSSNQPQHF
TRBV7-2,.,.,TRBJ1-1,TGTGCCAGCAGCTTAGGTGTGGAAAACACTGAAGCTTTCTTT,CASSLGVENTEAFF
TRBV27,.,.,TRBJ2-5,TGTGCCAGCAGAAGGGGGGTTGGAGAGACCCAGTACTTC,CASRRGVGETQYF
TRBV30,many,.,TRBJ2-7,TGTGCCTGGAGTGTTAGGGCTTCCTACGAGCAGTACTTC,CAWSVRASYEQYF
TRBV6-1,.,TRBD1,TRBJ1-4,TGTGCCAGCAGTGAGACCCCAGGGGGGCATGAAAAACTGTTTTTT,CASSETPGGHEKLFF
TRBV24-1,.,TRBD2,TRBJ2-1,TGTGCCACCAGTTCCAGCGGGGGGGGTTACAATGAGCAGTTCTTC,CATSSSGGGYNEQFF
TRBV18,.,.,TRBJ1-4,TGTGCCAGCTCACCTGAATTATATGAAAAACTGTTTTTT,CASSPELYEKLFF
TRBV6-5,.,TRBD2,TRBJ2-1,TGTGCCAGCAGAAAGGGAGGGGATGTGTACAATGAGCAGTTCTTC,CASRKGGDVYNEQFF
TRBV7-9,once,.,TRBJ2-7,TGTGCCAGCAGCTTAGAATTGTCTTACTCCTACGAGCAGTACTTC,CASSLELSYSYEQYF
TRBV7-8,.,.,TRBJ2-5,TGTGCCAGCAGCTTAGAAGGGGTGGGTAAAGAGACCCAGTACTTC,CASSLEGVGKETQYF
TRBV19,.,TRBD1,TRBJ2-7,TGTGCCAGTAGACTAGACAGGGGGCACGAGCAGTACTTC,CASRLDRGHEQYF
TRBV7-7,.,.,TRBJ2-5,TGTGCTAGCAGTCTCGGGACGGCTCAAGAGACCCAGTACTTC,CASSLGTAQETQYF
TRBV5-5,few,.,TRBJ1-4,TGTGCCAGCAGGAGGGAGCCAGCAACTAATGAAAAACTGTTTTTT,CASRREPATNEKLFF
TRBV19,.,TRBD1,TRBJ1-1,TGTGCCAGTAGTACCTTACAGGGGGCTGAAGCTTTCTTT,CASSTLQGAEAFF
TRBV7-2,.,.,TRBJ1-5,TGTGCCAGCAGCCCTAGAGTGGGGGGCAATCAGCCCCAGCATTTT,CASSPRVGGNQPQHF
TRBV28,once,.,TRBJ2-1,TGTGCCAGCAGAATGGGCTACAATGAGCAGTTCTTC,CASRMGYNEQFF
TRBV9,.,.,TRBJ2-5,TGTGCCAGCAGCGTAGGTTCGCTCCCTAAAGAGACCCAGTACTTC,CASSVGSLPKETQYF
TRBV18,.,TRBD1,TRBJ2-1,TGTGCCAGCAAGGGACAGGGTCTGGACAATGAGCAGTTCTTC,CASKGQGLDNEQFF
TRBV5-1,.,.,TRBJ2-7,TGCGCCAGCAGCTTGGGCCCCGAGCAGTACTTC,CASSLGPEQYF
TRBV19,.,TRBD1,TRBJ1-4,TGTGCCAGTAGTACTTCCGGGACAGGGCTTGAAAAACTGTTTTTT,CASSTSGTGLEKLFF
TRBV6-4,.,.,TRBJ2-1,TGTGCCAGCAGTGACCCGCTGCAGCGGGGACAGGACCCTTACAATGAGCAGTTCTTC,CASSDPLQRGQDPYNEQFF
TRBV5-1,.,TRBD1,TRBJ1-2,TGCGCCAGCAGCTTGGGGGACAGGGGCTATGGCTACACCTTC,CASSLGDRGYGYTF
TRBV7-3,.,TRBD1,TRBJ2-2,TGTGCCAGCAGCCCTCCGGGACAGGGTCACACCGGGGAGCTGTTTTTT,CASSPPGQGHTGELFF
TRBV18,.,.,TRBJ2-2,TGTGCCAGCTCCCAACGACGGGACACCGGGGAGCTGTTTTTT,CASSQRRDTGELFF
TRBV7-2,once,.,TRBJ2-3,TGTGCCAGCAGCTTAAAACAGGGGGGGAGAACAGATACGCAGTATTTT,CASSLKQGGRTDTQYF
TRBV9,.,.,TRBJ2-1,TGTGCCAGCAGCGTAGGTGATAGCCTGCGGTTCTTC,CASSVGDSLRFF